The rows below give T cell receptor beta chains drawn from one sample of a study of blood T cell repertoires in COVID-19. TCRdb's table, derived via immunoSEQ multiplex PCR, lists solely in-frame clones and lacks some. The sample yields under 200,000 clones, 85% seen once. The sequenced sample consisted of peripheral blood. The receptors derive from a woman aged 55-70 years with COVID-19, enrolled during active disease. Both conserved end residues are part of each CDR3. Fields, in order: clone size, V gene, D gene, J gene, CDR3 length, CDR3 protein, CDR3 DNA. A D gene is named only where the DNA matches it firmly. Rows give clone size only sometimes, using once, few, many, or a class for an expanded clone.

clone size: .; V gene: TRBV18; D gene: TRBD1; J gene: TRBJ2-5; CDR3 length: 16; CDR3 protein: CASSRLQGSVKETQYF; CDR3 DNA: TGTGCCAGCTCACGCCTACAGGGGTCTGTAAAAGAGACCCAGTACTTC
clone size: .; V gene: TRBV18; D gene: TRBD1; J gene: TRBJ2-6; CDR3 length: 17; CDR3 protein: CASSFGTGDSGANVLTF; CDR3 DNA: TGTGCCAGCTCATTTGGGACAGGGGACTCTGGGGCCAACGTCCTGACTTTC
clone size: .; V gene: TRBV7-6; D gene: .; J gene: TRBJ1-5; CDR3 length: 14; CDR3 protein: CASSLTGTDQPQHF; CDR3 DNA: TGTGCCAGCAGCCTTACAGGGACCGATCAGCCCCAGCATTTT
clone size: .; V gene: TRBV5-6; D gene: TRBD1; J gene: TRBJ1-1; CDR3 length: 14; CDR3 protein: CASSSGTGWTEAFF; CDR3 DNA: TGTGCCAGCAGCTCCGGGACAGGGTGGACTGAAGCTTTCTTT
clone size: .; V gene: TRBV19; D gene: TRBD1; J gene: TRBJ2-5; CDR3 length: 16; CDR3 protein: CASSIRGQAYQETQYF; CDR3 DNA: TGTGCCAGTAGTATTAGGGGACAGGCGTACCAAGAGACCCAGTACTTC
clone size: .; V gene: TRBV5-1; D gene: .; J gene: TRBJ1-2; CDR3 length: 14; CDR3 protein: CASSLTWGDYGYTF; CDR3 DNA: TGCGCCAGCAGCTTGACGTGGGGGGACTATGGCTACACCTTC
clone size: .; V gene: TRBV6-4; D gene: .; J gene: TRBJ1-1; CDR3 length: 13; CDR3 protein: CASRAGINTEAFF; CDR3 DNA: TGTGCCAGCAGGGCAGGGATAAACACTGAAGCTTTCTTT
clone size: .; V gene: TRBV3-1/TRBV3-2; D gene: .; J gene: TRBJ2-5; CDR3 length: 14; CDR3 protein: CASSLITGRETQYF; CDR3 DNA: TGTGCCAGCAGCCTCATAACTGGGAGAGAGACCCAGTACTTC
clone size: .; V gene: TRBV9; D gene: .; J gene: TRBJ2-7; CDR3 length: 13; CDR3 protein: CASSSWLADEQYF; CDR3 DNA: TGTGCCAGCAGCTCTTGGCTTGCGGACGAGCAGTACTTC
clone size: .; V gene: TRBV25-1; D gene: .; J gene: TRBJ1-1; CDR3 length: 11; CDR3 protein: CASSVAAEAFF; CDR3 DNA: TGTGCCAGCAGTGTTGCAGCTGAAGCTTTCTTT
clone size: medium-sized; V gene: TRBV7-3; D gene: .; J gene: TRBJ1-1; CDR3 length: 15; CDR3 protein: CASRPDPVQNTEAFF; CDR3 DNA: TGTGCCAGCAGACCAGATCCCGTCCAGAACACTGAAGCTTTCTTT
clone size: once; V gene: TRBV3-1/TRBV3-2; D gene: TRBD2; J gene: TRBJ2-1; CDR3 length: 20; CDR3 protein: CASSQKVTSGRGGRSNEQFF; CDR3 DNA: TGTGCCAGCAGCCAAAAAGTGACTAGCGGGAGGGGGGGGAGAAGCAATGAGCAGTTCTTC
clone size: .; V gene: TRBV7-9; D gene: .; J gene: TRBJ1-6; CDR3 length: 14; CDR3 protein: CASSLPGRRNPLHF; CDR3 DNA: TGTGCCAGCAGCTTACCAGGACGGAGGAATCCCCTCCACTTT
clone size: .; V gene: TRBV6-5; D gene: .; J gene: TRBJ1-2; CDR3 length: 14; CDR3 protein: CASSYVGREYGYTF; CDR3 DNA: TGTGCCAGCAGTTATGTCGGCAGGGAATATGGCTACACCTTC
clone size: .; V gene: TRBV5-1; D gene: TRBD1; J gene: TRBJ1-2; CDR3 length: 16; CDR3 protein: CASSLGTGNMGYGYTF; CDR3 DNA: TGCGCCAGCAGCTTGGGGACAGGAAATATGGGCTATGGCTACACCTTC
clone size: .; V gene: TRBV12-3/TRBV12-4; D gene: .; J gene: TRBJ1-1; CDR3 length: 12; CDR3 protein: CASSFWNTEAFF; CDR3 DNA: TGTGCCAGCAGTTTCTGGAACACTGAAGCTTTCTTT
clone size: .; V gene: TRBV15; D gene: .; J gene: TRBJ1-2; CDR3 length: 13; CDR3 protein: CATSLRQVGGYTF; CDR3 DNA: TGTGCCACCAGCTTGCGACAGGTCGGTGGCTACACCTTC
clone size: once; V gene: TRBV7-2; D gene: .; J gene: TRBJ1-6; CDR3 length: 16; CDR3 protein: CASSFGQSSYNSPLHF; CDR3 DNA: TGTGCCAGCAGCTTTGGACAGAGCTCCTATAATTCACCCCTCCACTTT
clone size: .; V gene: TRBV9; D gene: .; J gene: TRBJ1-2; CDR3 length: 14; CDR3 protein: CASSVAPAGDGYTF; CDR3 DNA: TGTGCCAGCAGCGTAGCGCCCGCGGGAGATGGCTACACCTTC
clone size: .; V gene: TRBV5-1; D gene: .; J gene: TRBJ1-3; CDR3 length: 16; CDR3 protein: CASSPARGAGGNTIYF; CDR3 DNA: TGCGCCAGCAGCCCAGCCCGGGGCGCGGGAGGAAACACCATATATTTT
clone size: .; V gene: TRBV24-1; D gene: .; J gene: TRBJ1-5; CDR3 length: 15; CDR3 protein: CATSGGGGTKQPQHF; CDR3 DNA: TGTGCCACCAGTGGGGGAGGGGGAACCAAGCAGCCCCAGCATTTT
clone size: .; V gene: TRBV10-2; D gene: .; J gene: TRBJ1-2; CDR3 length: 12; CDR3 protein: CASSEELYGYTF; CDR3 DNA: TGCGCCAGCAGTGAGGAACTGTATGGCTACACCTTC
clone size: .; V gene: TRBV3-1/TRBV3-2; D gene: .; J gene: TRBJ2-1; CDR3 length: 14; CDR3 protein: CASSETRTYNEQFF; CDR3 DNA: TGTGCCAGCAGCGAGACTAGAACCTACAATGAGCAGTTCTTC
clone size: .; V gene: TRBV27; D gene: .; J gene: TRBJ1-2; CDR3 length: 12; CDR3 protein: CASSLQGYGYTF; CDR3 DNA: TGTGCCAGCAGTTTACAGGGCTATGGCTACACCTTC
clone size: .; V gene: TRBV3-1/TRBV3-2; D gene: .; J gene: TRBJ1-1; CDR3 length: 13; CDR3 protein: CASSQPGEPEAFF; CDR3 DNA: TGTGCCAGCAGCCAACCAGGGGAACCTGAAGCTTTCTTT
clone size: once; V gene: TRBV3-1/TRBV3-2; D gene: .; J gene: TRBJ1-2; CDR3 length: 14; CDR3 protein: CASSPQGTLDGYTF; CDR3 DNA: TGTGCCAGCAGCCCTCAGGGAACATTGGATGGCTACACCTTC
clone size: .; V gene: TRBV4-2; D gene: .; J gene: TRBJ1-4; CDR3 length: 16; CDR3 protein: CASSQVAGPTNEKLFF; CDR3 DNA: TGTGCCAGCAGCCAAGTGGCGGGCCCAACTAATGAAAAACTGTTTTTT
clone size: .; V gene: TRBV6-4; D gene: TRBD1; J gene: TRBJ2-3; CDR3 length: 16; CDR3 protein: CASSSGTGTGTDTQYF; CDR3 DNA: TGTGCCAGCAGTTCAGGAACCGGGACAGGGACAGATACGCAGTATTTT
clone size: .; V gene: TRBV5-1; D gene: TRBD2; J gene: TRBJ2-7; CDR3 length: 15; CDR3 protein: CASSLLSGSSYEQYF; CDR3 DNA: TGCGCCAGCAGCTTGTTGAGCGGGAGTTCCTACGAGCAGTACTTC
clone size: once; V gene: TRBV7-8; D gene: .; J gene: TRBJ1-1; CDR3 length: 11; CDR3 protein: CASTTRTEAFF; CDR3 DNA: TGTGCCAGCACCACGAGGACTGAAGCTTTCTTT
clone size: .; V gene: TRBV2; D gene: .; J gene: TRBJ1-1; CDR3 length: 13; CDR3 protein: CASTRSENTEAFF; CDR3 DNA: TGTGCCAGCACGCGGAGCGAGAACACTGAAGCTTTCTTT
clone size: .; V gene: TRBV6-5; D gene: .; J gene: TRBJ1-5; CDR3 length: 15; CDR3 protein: CASRWELTSNQPQHF; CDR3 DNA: TGTGCCAGCAGGTGGGAGTTAACCAGCAATCAGCCCCAGCATTTT
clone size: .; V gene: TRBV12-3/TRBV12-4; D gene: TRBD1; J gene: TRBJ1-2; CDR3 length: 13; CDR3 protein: CASSLTGNYGYTF; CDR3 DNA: TGTGCCAGCAGCCTGACAGGGAACTATGGCTACACCTTC
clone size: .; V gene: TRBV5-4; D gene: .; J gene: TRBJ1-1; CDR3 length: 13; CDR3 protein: CASSLQGNTEAFF; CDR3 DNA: TGTGCCAGCAGCTTACAGGGGAACACTGAAGCTTTCTTT
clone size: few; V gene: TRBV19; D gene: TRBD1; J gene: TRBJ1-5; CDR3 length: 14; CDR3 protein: CASSDDRGLKAQHF; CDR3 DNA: TGTGCCAGTAGTGATGACAGGGGACTTAAGGCCCAGCATTTT
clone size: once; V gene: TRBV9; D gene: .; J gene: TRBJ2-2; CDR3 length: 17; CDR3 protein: CASSPPGQGGITGELFF; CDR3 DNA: TGTGCCAGCAGCCCGCCTGGACAGGGAGGGATCACCGGGGAGCTGTTTTTT
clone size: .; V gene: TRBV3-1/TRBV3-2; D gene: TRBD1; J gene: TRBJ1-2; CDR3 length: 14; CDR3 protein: CASSQTGTGNGYTF; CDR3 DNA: TGTGCCAGCAGCCAAACCGGGACAGGGAACGGCTACACCTTC
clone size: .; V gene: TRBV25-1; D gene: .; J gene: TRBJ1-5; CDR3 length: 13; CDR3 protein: CASGSTGNQPQHF; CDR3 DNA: TGTGCCAGTGGGAGTACAGGGAATCAGCCCCAGCATTTT
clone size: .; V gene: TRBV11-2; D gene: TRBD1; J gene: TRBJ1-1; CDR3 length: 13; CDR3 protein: CASTFQTGSEAFF; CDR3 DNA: TGTGCCAGCACCTTTCAGACAGGGTCTGAAGCTTTCTTT
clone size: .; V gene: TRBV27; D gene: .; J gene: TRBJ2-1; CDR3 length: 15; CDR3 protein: CASTEGPERINEQFF; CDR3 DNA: TGTGCCAGCACGGAGGGCCCCGAAAGGATAAATGAGCAGTTCTTC
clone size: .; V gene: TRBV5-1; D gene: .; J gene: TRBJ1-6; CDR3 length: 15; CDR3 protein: CASSVTGPYNSPLHF; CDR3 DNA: TGCGCCAGCAGCGTTACAGGGCCGTATAATTCACCCCTCCACTTT
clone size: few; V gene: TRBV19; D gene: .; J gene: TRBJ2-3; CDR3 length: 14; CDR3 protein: CASSAAGRSNTQYF; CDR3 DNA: TGTGCCAGTAGTGCGGCAGGGAGGTCGAATACGCAGTATTTT
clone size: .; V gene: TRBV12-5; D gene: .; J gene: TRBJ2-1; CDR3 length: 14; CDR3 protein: CASGATVTYNEQFF; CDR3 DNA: TGTGCTAGTGGTGCGACAGTCACCTACAATGAGCAGTTCTTC
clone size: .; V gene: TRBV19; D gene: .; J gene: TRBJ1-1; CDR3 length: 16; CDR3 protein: CASSIVGPSGNTEAFF; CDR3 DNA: TGTGCCAGTAGTATAGTCGGTCCGAGCGGGAACACTGAAGCTTTCTTT